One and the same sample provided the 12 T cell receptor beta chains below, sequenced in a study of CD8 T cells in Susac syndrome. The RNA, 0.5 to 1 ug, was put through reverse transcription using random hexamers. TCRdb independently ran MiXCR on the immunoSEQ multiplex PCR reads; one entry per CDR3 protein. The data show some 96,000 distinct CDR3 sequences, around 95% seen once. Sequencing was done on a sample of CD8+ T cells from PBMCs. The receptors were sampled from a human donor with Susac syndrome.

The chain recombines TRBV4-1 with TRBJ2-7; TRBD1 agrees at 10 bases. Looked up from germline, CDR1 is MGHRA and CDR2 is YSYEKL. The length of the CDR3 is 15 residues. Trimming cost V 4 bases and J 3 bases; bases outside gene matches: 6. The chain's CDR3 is CASSPRDRGNYEQYF. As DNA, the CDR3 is TGCGCCAGCAGCCCCCGGGACAGGGGAAACTACGAGCAGTACTTC.

The CDR3: CSARDGGEEKPQHF. For the CDR3, the DNA is TGCAGTGCTAGAGATGGCGGAGAAGAGAAGCCCCAGCATTTT. The V and J genes are TRBV20-1 and TRBJ1-5, with D unclear. The germline CDR1 and CDR2 sequences are DFQATT and SNEGSKA (reference sequence). This CDR3 is 14 amino acids long. V was pared by 0 bases and J by 8 bases, with 14 bases between.

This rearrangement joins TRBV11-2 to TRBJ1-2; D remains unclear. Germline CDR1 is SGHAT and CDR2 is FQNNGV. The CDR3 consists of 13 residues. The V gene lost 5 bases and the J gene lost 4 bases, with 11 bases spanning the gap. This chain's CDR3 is CASSPSYIYGYTF. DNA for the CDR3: TGTGCCAGCAGCCCTAGCTACATCTATGGCTACACCTTC.

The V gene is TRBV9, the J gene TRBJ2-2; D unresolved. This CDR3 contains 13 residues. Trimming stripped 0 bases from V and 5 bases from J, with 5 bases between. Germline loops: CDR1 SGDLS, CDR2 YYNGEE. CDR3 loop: CASSVVLTGELFF. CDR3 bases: TGTGCCAGCAGCGTAGTCCTGACCGGGGAGCTGTTTTTT.

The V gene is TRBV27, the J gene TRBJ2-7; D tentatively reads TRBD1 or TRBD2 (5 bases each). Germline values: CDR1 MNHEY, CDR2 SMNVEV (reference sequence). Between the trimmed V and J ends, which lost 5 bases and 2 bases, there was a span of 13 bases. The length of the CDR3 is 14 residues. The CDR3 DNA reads TGTGCCAGCAGTCTGACAGAGGGACCCTACGAGCAGTACTTC. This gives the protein CASSLTEGPYEQYF.

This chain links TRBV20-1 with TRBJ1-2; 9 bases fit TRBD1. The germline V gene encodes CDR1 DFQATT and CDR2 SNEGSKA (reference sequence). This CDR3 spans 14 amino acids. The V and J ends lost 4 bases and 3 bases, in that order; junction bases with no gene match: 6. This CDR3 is CSAKQGARDYGYTF. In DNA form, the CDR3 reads TGCAGTGCTAAACAGGGGGCGCGCGACTATGGCTACACCTTC.

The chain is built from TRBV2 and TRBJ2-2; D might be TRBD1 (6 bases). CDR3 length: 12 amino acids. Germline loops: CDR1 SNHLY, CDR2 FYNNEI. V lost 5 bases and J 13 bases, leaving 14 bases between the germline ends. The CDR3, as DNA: TGTGCCAGCAGTAAAAGTACAGGGTCGCTGTTTTTT. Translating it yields CASSKSTGSLFF.

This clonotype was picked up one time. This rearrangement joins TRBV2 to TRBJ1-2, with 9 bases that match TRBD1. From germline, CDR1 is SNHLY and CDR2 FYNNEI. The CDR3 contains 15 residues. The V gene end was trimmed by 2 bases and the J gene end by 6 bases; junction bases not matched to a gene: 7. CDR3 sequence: CASSEWGRDRDGYTF. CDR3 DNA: TGTGCCAGCAGTGAATGGGGCAGGGACAGGGATGGCTACACCTTC.

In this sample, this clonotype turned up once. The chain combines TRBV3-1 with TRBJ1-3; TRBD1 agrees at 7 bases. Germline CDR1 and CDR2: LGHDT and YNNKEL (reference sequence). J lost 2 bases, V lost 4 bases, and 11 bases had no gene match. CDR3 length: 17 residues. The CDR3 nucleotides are TGTGCCAGCAGCCTCCTTGGGGGACAGTACCCTGGAAACACCATATATTTT. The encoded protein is CASSLLGGQYPGNTIYF.

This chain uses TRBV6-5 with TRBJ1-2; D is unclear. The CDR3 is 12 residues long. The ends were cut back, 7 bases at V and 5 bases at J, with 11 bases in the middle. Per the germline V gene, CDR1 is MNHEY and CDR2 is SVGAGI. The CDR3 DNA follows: TGTGCCAGCAAAGGACTACTTTATGGCTACACCTTC. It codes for CASKGLLYGYTF.

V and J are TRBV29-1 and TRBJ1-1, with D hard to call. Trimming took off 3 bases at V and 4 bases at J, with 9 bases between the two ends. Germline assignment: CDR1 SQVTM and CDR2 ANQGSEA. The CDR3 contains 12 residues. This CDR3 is CSVEGWVTEAFF. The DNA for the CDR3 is TGCAGCGTTGAGGGGTGGGTCACTGAAGCTTTCTTT.

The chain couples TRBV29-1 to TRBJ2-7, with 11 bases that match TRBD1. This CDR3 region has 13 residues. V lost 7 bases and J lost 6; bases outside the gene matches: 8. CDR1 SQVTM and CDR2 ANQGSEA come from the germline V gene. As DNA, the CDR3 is TGCAGCGCCGGCCGGGACAGGGGGGTCGAGCAGTACTTC. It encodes CSAGRDRGVEQYF.